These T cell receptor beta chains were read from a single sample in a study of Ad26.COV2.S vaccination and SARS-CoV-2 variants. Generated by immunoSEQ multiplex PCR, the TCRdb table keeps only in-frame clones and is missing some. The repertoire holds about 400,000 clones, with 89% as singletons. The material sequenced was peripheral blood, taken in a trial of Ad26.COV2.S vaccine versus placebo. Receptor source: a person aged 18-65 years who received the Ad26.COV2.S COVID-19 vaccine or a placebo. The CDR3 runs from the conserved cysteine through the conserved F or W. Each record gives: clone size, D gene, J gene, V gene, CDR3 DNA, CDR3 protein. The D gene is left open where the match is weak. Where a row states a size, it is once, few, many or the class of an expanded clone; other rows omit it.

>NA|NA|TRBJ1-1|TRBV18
TGTGCCAGCTCACCTTTTGGGACGGCTGAAGCTTTCTTT
CASSPFGTAEAFF
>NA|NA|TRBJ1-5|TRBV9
TGTGCCAGCAGCGTAGGTAGGGAAGGTCAGCCCCAGCATTTT
CASSVGREGQPQHF
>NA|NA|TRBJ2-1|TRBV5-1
TGCGCCAGCAGCTTGGGGGCCTTGAACTCCTACAATGAGCAGTTCTTC
CASSLGALNSYNEQFF
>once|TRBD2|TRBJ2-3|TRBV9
TGTGCCAGCAGCGTAGGAGGGACTAGCGGGAGGGCAGATACGCAGTATTTT
CASSVGGTSGRADTQYF
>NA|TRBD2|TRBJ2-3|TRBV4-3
TGCGCCAGCAGTCCTAGCGGGACAGATACGCAGTATTTT
CASSPSGTDTQYF
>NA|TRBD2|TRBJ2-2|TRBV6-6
TGTGCCAGCCTAAGCGGGAGCCTCCCCCCGGGGGAGCTGTTTTTT
CASLSGSLPPGELFF
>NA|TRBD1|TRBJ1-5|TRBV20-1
TGCAGTGCTAGTGTAGGGGGCGGACAGCCCCAGCATTTT
CSASVGGGQPQHF
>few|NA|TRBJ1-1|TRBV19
TGTGCCAGTAGTCTGGGTCCCACTGAAGCTTTCTTT
CASSLGPTEAFF
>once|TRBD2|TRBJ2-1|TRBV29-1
TGCAGCGTTGGGCTAGCGGGGCCCTACAATGAGCAGTTCTTC
CSVGLAGPYNEQFF
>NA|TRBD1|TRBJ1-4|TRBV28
TGTGCCAGCAGTGGGGCAGGGGGCTTCATGGTTGAAAAACTGTTTTTT
CASSGAGGFMVEKLFF
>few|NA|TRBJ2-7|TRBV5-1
TGCGCCAGCAGCTTGGGGGACCGACCCTACGAGCAGTACTTC
CASSLGDRPYEQYF
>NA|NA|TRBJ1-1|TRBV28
TGTGCCAGCAAGGAGGTGAACACTGAAGCTTTCTTT
CASKEVNTEAFF
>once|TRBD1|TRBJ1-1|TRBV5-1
TGCGCCAGCTCCTGGGACAGGAACACTGAAGCTTTCTTT
CASSWDRNTEAFF